The rows below give T cell receptor beta chains drawn from one sample of a study of T-cell reconstitution after alpha-beta-depleted transplantation in children. TCRdb called the PCR reads again in MiXCR, with one record for every CDR3 protein. The repertoire consists of over 150,000 distinct CDR3 sequences, with 6.6% occurring once and the leading ten covering about 5.5%. Sequenced material: PBMCs, taken before TCRalphabeta/CD19-depleted stem cell transplant. The receptors here all came from a boy between 2 and 10 years old with acute lymphoblastic leukemia, due to receive a stem cell transplant. Each CDR3 is given with its conserved first and last residue. D genes are given only for firm matches. Clone size appears in some rows only: once, few, many, or a class for an expanded clone.

clone size	V gene	J gene	D gene	CDR3 DNA	CDR3 protein
few	TRBV5-1	TRBJ1-5	NA	TGCGCCAGCAGCCAAGAAGAAGAGGGTCAGCCCCAGCATTTT	CASSQEEEGQPQHF
many	TRBV27	TRBJ2-7	NA	TGTGCCAGCAGTTTACAGGGGGGCGGCTCCTACGAGCAGTACTTC	CASSLQGGGSYEQYF
NA	TRBV7-9	TRBJ1-2	NA	TGTGCCAGCAGCTCACTAGACCAGGTGACACCCTATGGCTACACCTTC	CASSSLDQVTPYGYTF
many	TRBV29-1	TRBJ2-4	TRBD2	TGCAGCGTTGAAGATCGGAGTCCGGGGGGGGTCAAAAACATTCAGTACTTC	CSVEDRSPGGVKNIQYF
few	TRBV5-1	TRBJ1-2	NA	TGCGCCAGCAGCTTGGAAGCCGCCCCCCACTATGGCTACACCTTC	CASSLEAAPHYGYTF
many	TRBV4-3	TRBJ2-3	TRBD2	TGCGCCAGCAGCCAAGACAAGCGGGGGCCTAGCACAGATACGCAGTATTTT	CASSQDKRGPSTDTQYF
many	TRBV4-2	TRBJ2-7	TRBD2	TGTGCCAGCAGCCAAGGGACTAGCGGGAGCATCGCCGAGCAGTACTTC	CASSQGTSGSIAEQYF
NA	TRBV9	TRBJ1-5	NA	TGTGCCAGCAGCGTATCCGGGCGGGGCAATCAGCCCCAGCATTTT	CASSVSGRGNQPQHF
few	TRBV20-1	TRBJ2-5	NA	TGCAGTGCTAGTCGGGGGAGCGGAGTAGAGACCCAGTACTTC	CSASRGSGVETQYF
many	TRBV20-1	TRBJ2-7	TRBD1	TGCAGTGCTGGGTACACGGGACAGGGGATCTACGAGCAGTACTTC	CSAGYTGQGIYEQYF
few	TRBV14	TRBJ2-3	NA	TGTGCCAGCAGCCCCGGGGTCCTCAGGGCAGATACGCAGTATTTT	CASSPGVLRADTQYF
NA	TRBV6-1	TRBJ2-1	TRBD2	TGTGCCAGCAGTAGAGCGGGGGTCTCCTACAATGAGCAGTTCTTC	CASSRAGVSYNEQFF
NA	TRBV20-1	TRBJ2-5	TRBD1	TGCAGCTTGGGTGGACAGGGTGGGGAGACCCAGTACTTC	CSLGGQGGETQYF
many	TRBV5-1	TRBJ2-3	NA	TGCGCCAGCAGCTTAGGGGACAGCACAGATACGCAGTATTTT	CASSLGDSTDTQYF
few	TRBV12-3/TRBV12-4	TRBJ2-5	TRBD2	TGTGCCAGCAGCATACTAGCGGGAGCAGAGACCCAGTACTTC	CASSILAGAETQYF
many	TRBV30	TRBJ1-5	NA	TGTGCCTGGAGTGGCCTCCTCCAGCATTTT	CAWSGLLQHF
NA	TRBV29-1	TRBJ2-2	NA	TGCAGCGTTGCACGGCAGGGGGGGCCCGGGGAGCTGTTTTTT	CSVARQGGPGELFF
NA	TRBV6-2/TRBV6-3	TRBJ2-1	NA	TGTGCCAGCAGTTACTCGTTAGCCTACAATGAGCAGTTCTTC	CASSYSLAYNEQFF
few	TRBV5-5	TRBJ2-2	NA	TGTGCCAGCGGCCCAGGGGTGGCCGGGGAGCTGTTTTTT	CASGPGVAGELFF
many	TRBV5-1	TRBJ2-6	NA	TGCGCCAGCAGCTTGTTCCCGGGGGATGGGGCCAACGTCCTGACTTTC	CASSLFPGDGANVLTF
NA	TRBV5-4	TRBJ1-6	TRBD1	TGTGCCAGCAGCCATGACAGGGAAGGTTCACCCCTCCACTTT	CASSHDREGSPLHF
few	TRBV6-2/TRBV6-3	TRBJ2-7	TRBD1	TGTGCCAGCAGTTATCTCCCAGGACAGGGCGGAGACCGACCCTACGAGCAGTACTTC	CASSYLPGQGGDRPYEQYF
many	TRBV15	TRBJ1-3	NA	TGTGCCACCAGCAGAGATCACTCTGGAAACACCATATATTTT	CATSRDHSGNTIYF
many	TRBV27	TRBJ2-3	NA	TGTGCCAGCAGTTTAGGGGCAGTTAGCACAGATACGCAGTATTTT	CASSLGAVSTDTQYF
few	TRBV20-1	TRBJ2-5	TRBD2	TGCAGTGCTAGTGGGGGGGGGCAAGAGACCCAGTACTTC	CSASGGGQETQYF
NA	TRBV7-9	TRBJ1-5	TRBD1	TGTGCCAGCAGCTTAGCGTCAGGGGGGGATCAGCCCCAGCATTTT	CASSLASGGDQPQHF
many	TRBV6-4	TRBJ2-1	NA	TGTCTTGGGGGGCCTAGGGAGCAGTTCTTC	CLGGPREQFF
NA	TRBV27	TRBJ2-6	TRBD1	TGTGCCAGTCAATCCGGGACAGCCGACTCTGGGGCCAACGTCCTGACTTTC	CASQSGTADSGANVLTF
few	TRBV7-2	TRBJ1-5	NA	TGTGCCAGCAGCTTAGGTCAGGGGTGGCAGCCCCAGCATTTT	CASSLGQGWQPQHF
many	TRBV5-1	TRBJ2-5	NA	TGCGCCAGCCGGACCGGGGGTCGAATTAAAGAGACCCAGTACTTC	CASRTGGRIKETQYF
few	TRBV30	TRBJ1-6	NA	TGTGCCTGGAGTGTGATCCAAGCGAATTCACCCCTCCACTTT	CAWSVIQANSPLHF
many	TRBV12-3/TRBV12-4	TRBJ2-2	NA	TGTGCCAGCAGAAGACCCGGGGAGCTGTTTTTT	CASRRPGELFF
many	TRBV5-5	TRBJ2-7	NA	TGTGCCAGCAGCCTAACAGGGTGGGAGCAGTACTTC	CASSLTGWEQYF
many	TRBV20-1	TRBJ2-1	TRBD2	TGCAGTGCTAGAATTCGCGGCCTAGCGGGGGGGCAATCCTACAATGAGCAGTTCTTC	CSARIRGLAGGQSYNEQFF
many	TRBV7-6	TRBJ2-1	NA	TGTGCCAGCAGCTTTAACAGCGGGCCCTACAATGAGCAGTTCTTC	CASSFNSGPYNEQFF
NA	TRBV10-2	TRBJ2-5	NA	TGCGCCAGCAGTGACTGGCAATCCCAAGAGACCCAGTACTTC	CASSDWQSQETQYF
many	TRBV20-1	TRBJ2-6	TRBD1	TGCAGTGCTAGTTGGGACAGCTCTGGGGCCAACGTCCTGACTTTC	CSASWDSSGANVLTF
NA	TRBV11-2	TRBJ2-3	TRBD2	TGTGCCAGCAGCTTAGATCGGGGGGAGAACACAGATACGAAGTATTTT	CASSLDRGENTDTKYF
many	TRBV5-6	TRBJ2-5	NA	TGTGCCAGCAGCTACGGCAGGTACCAAGAGACCCAGTACTTC	CASSYGRYQETQYF
many	TRBV7-2	TRBJ2-7	TRBD2	TGTGCCAGCAGCCTGAGACTAGCGGGAGGGGACGAGCAGTACTTC	CASSLRLAGGDEQYF
many	TRBV7-2	TRBJ2-3	TRBD1	TGTGCCAGCAGCTTACCCCGACAGGGGGCCACGCAGTATTTT	CASSLPRQGATQYF
many	TRBV18	TRBJ2-1	TRBD2	TGTGCCAGCTCACCGAGCTTCCTAGCGGGGGGGCCTGATGAGCAGTTCTTC	CASSPSFLAGGPDEQFF